Shown below are 8 T cell receptor beta chains from a single sample sequenced in a study of T cells in Graves' hyperthyroidism and ophthalmopathy. It was RNA transcripts that yielded the amplified TCR beta CDR3 regions. RT-PCR in the first round (using the HTBI primer set) targeted the TCR CDR3. TCRdb reprocessed the multiplex PCR reads via MiXCR and lists one record per CDR3 protein. The table lists roughly 570,000 distinct CDR3 sequences, around a sixth of them singletons. Sequenced input: blood. These receptors were obtained from a woman aged 25 to 39 with Graves' hyperthyroidism.

The V call is TRBV7-2, the J call TRBJ1-2; D may be TRBD1 (5 bases). Deletions cut 3 bases from V and 2 bases from J, with 19 bases between. This CDR3 spans 17 amino acids. From germline, CDR1 is SGHTA and CDR2 FQGNSA. The CDR3 DNA follows: TGTGCCAGCAGCTTGGACCTGATAGCAGGGAGGAACTATGGCTACACCTTC. Encoded protein: CASSLDLIAGRNYGYTF.

This clonotype came up many times. The chain has TRBV7-6 and TRBJ2-3; no reliable D call. Germline-derived CDR1 and CDR2 are SGHVS and FNYEAQ. The CDR3 extends over 15 amino acids. Trimming left V 5 bases short and J 2 bases short, with 14 bases between. CDR3 protein: CASSPHPRNTDTQYF. In DNA, the CDR3 is TGTGCCAGCAGCCCCCACCCCAGGAACACAGATACGCAGTATTTT.

This clonotype was observed at least ten times. One junction end does not reproduce the germline sequence, and a read error may be involved. The chain is built from TRBV30 and TRBJ2-1; D not certain. Germline assignment: CDR1 GTSNPN and CDR2 SVGIG (reference sequence). This CDR3 comprises 14 residues. The CDR3 sequence is CTWSVSEPYNEQFF. As DNA, the CDR3 is TGTACCTGGAGTGTGTCAGAACCCTACAATGAGCAGTTCTTC.

The sample holds many counts of this clonotype. This chain joins TRBV20-1 and TRBJ1-2; D gene uncertain. V was clipped by 3 bases and J by 4 bases, with 6 bases between them. Germline V gene sequence: CDR1 DFQATT, CDR2 SNEGSKA (reference sequence). The CDR3 sequence is 11 residues long. The CDR3 loop is CSASRPYGYTF. CDR3 coding DNA: TGCAGTGCTAGTCGGCCCTATGGCTACACCTTC.

This clonotype has at least ten counts. The rearrangement joins TRBV7-2 to TRBJ2-7, with D possibly matching TRBD1 (6 bases). This CDR3 contains 15 residues. The germline gives CDR1 SGHTA, CDR2 FQGNSA. Trimming pared 3 bases from V and 3 bases from J, leaving 15 bases between. The CDR3 DNA reads as TGTGCCAGCAGCTTGGGGGCAGGAAGAAGCTACGAGCAGTACTTC. Translation: CASSLGAGRSYEQYF. Complete variable domain (other parts from reference TRBV7-2 and TRBJ2-7): GAGVSQSPSNKVTEKGKDVELRCDPISGHTALYWYRQSLGQGLEFLIYFQGNSAPDKSGLPSDRFSAERTGGSVSTLTIQRTQQEDSAVYLCASSLGAGRSYEQYFGPGTRLTVT.

This clonotype occurred many times. The genes are TRBV29-1 and TRBJ1-1; no reliable D call. Trimming pared 4 bases from V and 3 bases from J, leaving 12 bases between. The CDR3 sequence is 13 residues long. Germline V CDR1 and CDR2: SQVTM, ANQGSEA. The CDR3 is CSVVWGLDTEAFF. The CDR3 DNA sequence: TGCAGCGTTGTTTGGGGTCTTGACACTGAAGCTTTCTTT.

This clonotype was seen at least ten times. J is TRBJ2-7 and V is TRBV3-1; D uncertain. In germline, CDR1 is LGHDT, CDR2 YNNKEL (reference sequence). The CDR3 is 15 amino acids. V was pared by 2 bases and J by 2 bases, with 13 bases between. The CDR3 DNA reads TGTGCCAGCAGCCAATGGGTCGGCGGAACCTACGAGCAGTACTTC. Translation: CASSQWVGGTYEQYF.

This clonotype was picked up many times. The chain joins TRBV20-1 to TRBJ2-7; TRBD2 matches 12 bases. J gave up 2 bases and V 3 bases, and 8 bases lay outside the gene matches. The germline CDR1 and CDR2 sequences are DFQATT and SNEGSKA (reference sequence). There are 16 residues in the CDR3. Written as DNA, the CDR3 is TGCAGTGCTAGTCCCCGGCTAGCGGGAGGGACCTACGAGCAGTACTTC. It translates to CSASPRLAGGTYEQYF.